This T cell receptor (beta chain) originates from a study of T cells after yellow fever vaccination. Findings of the study overall: Abundant clonotypes from the bulk population could have been carried over as contaminants into FACS-sorted repertoires. It was a small share of clonotypes that appeared in both CD4 and CD8 compartments. It was a weaker secondary response, yet one that peaked faster, at day 5 versus 15. Clones that expanded after primary vaccination mostly reappeared after the booster (96% CD4, approximately 85% CD8).

This clonotype was seen repeatedly, ten times or more. Its specificity is not known. Per the germline V gene, CDR1 is DFQATT and CDR2 is SNEGSKA (reference sequence). Trimming pared 5 bases from V and 6 bases from J, leaving 23 bases between. This CDR3 has 16 residues. TCRdb reprocessed the 5' RACE reads via MiXCR and lists one record per CDR3 protein. Of 310,000 or so distinct CDR3 sequences in the sample, 3% to 4.5% were seen once. The chain couples TRBV20-1 to TRBJ1-5; possible D gene TRBD1, 6 bases. The specimen was PBMCs, collected on the day of the yellow fever booster vaccination. This TCR was sampled from a young man who received the YFV17D yellow fever vaccine. The CDR3 region is CSAGFESGGPPQPQHF. The CDR3 nucleotides are TGCAGTGCTGGATTCGAGTCTGGGGGGCCCCCTCAGCCCCAGCATTTT.